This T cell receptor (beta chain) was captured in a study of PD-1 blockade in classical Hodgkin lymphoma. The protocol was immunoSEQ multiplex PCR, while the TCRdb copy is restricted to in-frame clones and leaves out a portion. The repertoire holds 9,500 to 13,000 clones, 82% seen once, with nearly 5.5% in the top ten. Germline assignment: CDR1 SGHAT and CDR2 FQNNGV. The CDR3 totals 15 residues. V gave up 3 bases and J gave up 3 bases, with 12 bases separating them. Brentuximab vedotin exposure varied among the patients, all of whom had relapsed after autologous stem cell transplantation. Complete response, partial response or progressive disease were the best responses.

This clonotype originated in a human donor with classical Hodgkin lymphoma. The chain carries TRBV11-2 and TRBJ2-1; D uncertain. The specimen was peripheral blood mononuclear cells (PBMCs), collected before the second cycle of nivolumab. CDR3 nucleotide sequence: TGTGCCAGCAGCTTGGCAGGAGATCTCTACAATGAGCAGTTCTTC. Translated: CASSLAGDLYNEQFF.